This T cell receptor beta chain was identified in a study of PD-1 blockade in mismatch repair-deficient tumors. Overall study context: Patients had approximately 12 mismatch repair-deficient cancer types, all previously treated and progressing.

Profiling relied on immunoSEQ multiplex PCR, and the TCRdb table lists in-frame clones only, not all of them. The data hold more than 8,500 clones, with around 85% observed a single time. A remark on this clone: Its antigen is not identified.

Study-level results: Tumor-resident clones, often absent from pretreatment blood, expanded after pembrolizumab and then contracted.

PCR or immunohistochemistry showed mismatch repair deficiency in every enrolled patient. The TCR-sequenced patients were a few responders to pembrolizumab. CDR1 is MNHEY and CDR2 is SMNVEV in the germline V gene (reference sequence). The ends lost 6 bases at V and 11 bases at J; junction bases unmatched: 24. The CDR3 spans 17 residues. Sequencing used PBMCs, obtained 46 to 48 weeks after starting pembrolizumab. The clonotype was recovered from an adult with mismatch repair-deficient cancer. J is TRBJ2-5 and V is TRBV27, with 7 bases aligning to TRBD1. CDR3 DNA sequence: TGTGCCAGCAGACGGGACAGTAGGCGCTGGGTAGCTGATGAGCAGTACTTC. This sequence encodes CASRRDSRRWVADEQYF.